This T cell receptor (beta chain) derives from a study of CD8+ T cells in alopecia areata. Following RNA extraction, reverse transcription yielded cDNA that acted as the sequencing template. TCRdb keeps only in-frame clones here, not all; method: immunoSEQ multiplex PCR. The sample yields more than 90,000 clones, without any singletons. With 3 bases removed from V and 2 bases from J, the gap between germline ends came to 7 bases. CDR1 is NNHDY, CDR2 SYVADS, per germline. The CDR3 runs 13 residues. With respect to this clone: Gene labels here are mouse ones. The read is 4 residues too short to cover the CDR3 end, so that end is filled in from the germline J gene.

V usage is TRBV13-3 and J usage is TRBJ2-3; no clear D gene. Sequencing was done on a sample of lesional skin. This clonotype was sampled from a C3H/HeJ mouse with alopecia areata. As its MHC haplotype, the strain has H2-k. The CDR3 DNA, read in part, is TGTGCCAGCAGTGTTGGGTTTGCAGAA. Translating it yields CASSVGFAE. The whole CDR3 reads CASSVGFAETLYF.